Listed below are T cell receptor beta chains from one sample, sequenced in a study of beta chain features in type 1 diabetes. Measured with immunoSEQ multiplex PCR; TCRdb has only the in-frame clones, and not every one. The data show around 430,000 clones, with about 30% seen just once and around 0.065% held by the top ten. Material: naive CD4+ T cells from blood. The receptors derive from a man aged 18 to 35 in good health. Both conserved end residues are part of each CDR3.

v_gene,j_gene,CDR3aa
TRBV7-2,TRBJ2-1,CASSKTSIHEQFF
TRBV4-2,TRBJ2-1,CASSLEASPYNEQFF
TRBV25-1,TRBJ2-7,CASSEFGVHEQYF
TRBV11-2,TRBJ2-2,CASSSPVPGYTGELFF
TRBV7-2,TRBJ2-1,CASSLPGGYNEQFF
TRBV25-1,TRBJ2-7,CASSTLGQISYEQYF
TRBV5-4,TRBJ2-1,CASSLAVQRDRNEQFF
TRBV4-1,TRBJ2-3,CASSQDFIRDTAAPTDTQYF
TRBV7-2,TRBJ2-7,CASSLGLAGAGGSYEQYF
TRBV6-5,TRBJ2-5,CASSPPGAQETQYF
TRBV15,TRBJ2-5,CATSSANRGKAQYF
TRBV20-1,TRBJ2-7,CSAGQADEQYF
TRBV29-1,TRBJ2-1,CSVVSVWPYNEQFF
TRBV7-2,TRBJ2-1,CASSLIATYNEQFF
TRBV30,TRBJ1-2,CARKQHYGYTF
TRBV9,TRBJ1-5,CASSLGQGAGQPQHF
TRBV30,TRBJ1-3,CAWISGSGNTIYF
TRBV28,TRBJ1-2,CASSLSQLYGYTF
TRBV11-2,TRBJ2-3,CASSLRTGGADTQYF
TRBV18,TRBJ2-1,CASSPSRAMGEQFF
TRBV6-6,TRBJ2-7,CASSSEGDEQYF
TRBV6-5,TRBJ1-2,CASSSQGPMGGYTF
TRBV29-1,TRBJ1-1,CSVYRNTEAFF
TRBV15,TRBJ2-2,CATSPGHANTGELFF
TRBV5-1,TRBJ2-7,CASSSKQGYTYEQYF
TRBV30,TRBJ2-7,CAWSRLGDRAYEQYF
TRBV29-1,TRBJ2-1,CSVEKLAGVNRDEQFF
TRBV30,TRBJ2-3,CAWRGSGTYTDTQYF
TRBV5-4,TRBJ1-2,CASSPAREPYGYTF